The text below deals with one TCR beta chain. In the original analysis: Counts of nucleated cells, estimated from reference gene primer amplification, were obtained. Profiling relied on immunoSEQ multiplex PCR, and the TCRdb table lists in-frame clones only, not all of them. The DNA was the basis for D and trimming; V, J and clone size are from that table. The sample has about 55,000 clones, 90% seen once; the top ten hold approximately 6.2%. The sample belongs to a study of blood T cell repertoires in COVID-19. On the study more broadly: Material from acute and convalescent COVID-19 was sourced from the United States, Italy and Spain. T cells, B-cell-depleted T cells, or PBMCs provided the cDNA or gDNA that served as material.

V dropped 2 bases and J dropped 3 bases, with 10 bases sitting between them. CDR1 is MNHEY, CDR2 SVGEGT, per germline. The CDR3 sequence is 14 residues long. The chain is built from TRBV6-2 or TRBV6-3 and TRBJ2-5; possibly TRBD1 for D (6 bases). The sample taken for sequencing was peripheral blood. The TCR was taken from a man aged 35-49 years with acute or convalescent COVID-19. The CDR3 DNA reads as TGTGCCAGCAGTTACCCGGACAGAAAAGAGACCCAGTACTTC. It yields the protein CASSYPDRKETQYF.